Below are 9 T cell receptor beta chains sequenced from a single sample in a study of T-cell memory formation after mild COVID-19 (dated by TCRdb to the early 2020s). To prepare the library, 5' RACE was applied. Sequencing used an Illumina NovaSeq 6000. TCRdb reran the public reads through fastp at Q25 and MiXCR, keeping productive beta chains. Each record represents a unique CDR3 protein, reported with the most common genes and DNA among its rows. The table for this sample lists around 440,000 distinct CDR3 sequences; about 20% of them were counted only once. The ten biggest clones cover over 9% of the sample. Sequencing was performed on PBMCs or a T cell subset sorted from them (not recorded which). The source of these receptors is an adult woman who had mild COVID-19 (a few samples of this study predate the infection). The sample titles of this study are shuffled in the database, so cell type and time point are left out; the donor was told from shared clones.

This clonotype has a handful of counts. The chain links TRBV9 to TRBJ1-3, with no clear D. V lost 0 bases and J lost 7, with 17 bases in between. Germline CDR1 SGDLS, CDR2 YYNGEE. The CDR3 loop spans 16 amino acids. CDR3 sequence reads: CASSVEYRLSGNTIYF. Here the CDR3 DNA reads TGTGCCAGCAGCGTAGAATATCGACTATCGGGCAACACCATATATTTT.

The chain is built from TRBV20-1 and TRBJ1-1; 12 positions match TRBD1. Germline loops: CDR1 DFQATT, CDR2 SNEGSKA (reference sequence). Germline trimming cut 5 bases from V and 2 bases from J; bases unmatched to any gene: 6. This CDR3 is 15 amino acids long. CDR3 loop: CSAVPGQGANTEAFF. The CDR3 DNA follows: TGCAGTGCTGTCCCGGGACAGGGGGCTAACACTGAAGCTTTCTTT.

The V and J genes are TRBV10-3 and TRBJ1-1; 7 nucleotides match TRBD1. Germline lookup yields CDR1 ENHRY and CDR2 SYGVKD. V trimming: 0 bases; J trimming: 7 bases; junction bases outside the gene matches: 5. The CDR3 has 14 amino acids. The CDR3 here is CAISESGQLNEAFF. The CDR3 DNA reads TGTGCCATCAGTGAGTCGGGACAGCTGAATGAAGCTTTCTTT.

The rearrangement links TRBV12-3 or TRBV12-4 to TRBJ2-6, with D uncertain. Between the trimmed V and J ends, which lost 3 bases and 1 base, there was a span of 4 bases. The CDR3 length is 14 residues. CDR3 sequence reads: CASSFWSGANVLTF. CDR3 in DNA: TGTGCCAGCAGTTTTTGGTCTGGGGCCAACGTCCTGACTTTC.

This clonotype was found a few times. This chain connects TRBV12-5 to TRBJ2-6; perhaps TRBD2 as D (6 bases). The CDR3 length is 18 residues. V gave up 5 bases and J gave up 0 bases, with 17 bases separating them. Germline V gene data show CDR1 as LGHNT and CDR2 as FRNRAP. Here the CDR3 DNA reads TGTGCTAGTGGTATCTCAGGGACTCCCAGCTCTGGGGCCAACGTCCTGACTTTC. It codes for CASGISGTPSSGANVLTF. Complete variable domain (other parts from reference TRBV12-5 and TRBJ2-6): DARVTQTPRHKVTEMGQEVTMRCQPILGHNTVFWYRQTMMQGLELLAYFRNRAPLDDSGMPKDRFSAEMPDATLATLKIQPSEPRDSAVYFCASGISGTPSSGANVLTFGAGSRLTVL.

CDR3 residues: CASTRTPNTEAFF. In DNA, the CDR3 is TGTGCCAGCACCCGTACACCGAACACTGAAGCTTTCTTT. The gene calls are TRBV7-6 and TRBJ1-1, with D uncertain. V was clipped by 7 bases and J by 1 base, with 10 bases between them. The CDR3 runs to 13 residues. CDR1 is SGHVS, CDR2 FNYEAQ, per germline.

This clonotype has only a few counts. The chain employs TRBV9 and TRBJ2-7, with a possible D match to TRBD2 (5 bases). The V end was cut by 0 bases, the J end by 0 bases, with 13 bases between. Germline V gives CDR1 SGDLS, CDR2 YYNGEE. There are 16 residues in the CDR3. CDR3 region: CASSVGGSDSSYEQYF. CDR3 bases: TGTGCCAGCAGCGTAGGAGGGTCAGATAGCTCCTACGAGCAGTACTTC.

The J gene is TRBJ2-1, the V gene TRBV15; 13 nucleotides line up with TRBD2. The CDR3 sequence is 14 residues long. J lost 10 bases, V lost 5 bases, and 5 bases had no gene match. Germline CDR1 is LNHNV and CDR2 is YYDKDF (reference sequence). The CDR3, as DNA: TGTGCCACCAGCCCCGAACTAGCGGGAGGGGAGCAGTTCTTC. It encodes CATSPELAGGEQFF.

This clonotype was observed many times. Just one base apart from a much larger clone, this may be a read error. The chain uses TRBV12-3 or TRBV12-4 and TRBJ2-3, with D possibly being TRBD2 (5 bases). This CDR3 comprises 14 residues. This chain's CDR3 is CASSLWTSTDTQYF. CDR3 coding DNA: TGCGCCAGCAGCTTGTGGACTAGCACAGATACGCAGTATTTT.